This T cell receptor beta chain was sequenced in a study of human T cells and chemical hapten exposure. Study-wide results and limits: Expanded TCR counts at PT1 were positively correlated with the patch test score. Alopecia in all donors means immunity may differ from healthy individuals.

Worth noting for this clonotype: The antigen remains undetermined.

J gave up 2 bases and V 8 bases, and 19 bases lay outside the gene matches. Germline-derived CDR1 and CDR2 are MNHEY and SMNVEV (reference sequence). This CDR3 region has 18 residues. As to time point: pre-sensitization, week 0. Described treatment: therapeutic diphenylcyclopropenone sensitization with weekly scalp DPC. Drawing of blood took place ahead of applying each patch test. As handled by the study authors: Per-sample TCR counts ranged from about 23,224 to 750,000, median roughly 96,000. TCRdb used MiXCR to reprocess the RACE reads, holding one entry per CDR3 protein. These V and J calls originate from TCRdb's pipeline instead of the authors' own analysis. The sample has around 350,000 distinct CDR3 sequences, about 5% seen once; the top ten hold around 8%.

The TCR sequence derives from a woman younger than 35 with alopecia areata. Some clones in this sample may be carry-over from other donors' samples. J is TRBJ2-3 and V is TRBV27; 7 bases are shared with TRBD1. The source material was whole blood, sampled in connection with sensitization to the hapten diphenylcyclopropenone (DPC). The CDR3 DNA sequence: TGTGCCAGCGGGGACAGTGGAATCTCGGCAGACCTCACAGATACGCAGTATTTT. Protein: CASGDSGISADLTDTQYF.